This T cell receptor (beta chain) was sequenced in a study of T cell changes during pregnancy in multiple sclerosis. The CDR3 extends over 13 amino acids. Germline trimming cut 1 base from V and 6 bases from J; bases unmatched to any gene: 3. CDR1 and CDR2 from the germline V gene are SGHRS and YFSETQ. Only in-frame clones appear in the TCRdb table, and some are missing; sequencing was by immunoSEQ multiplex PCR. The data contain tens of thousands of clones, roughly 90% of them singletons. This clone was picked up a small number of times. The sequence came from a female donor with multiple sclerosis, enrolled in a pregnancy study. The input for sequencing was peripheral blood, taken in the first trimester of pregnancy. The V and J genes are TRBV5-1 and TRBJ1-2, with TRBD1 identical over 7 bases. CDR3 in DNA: TGCGCCAGCAGCTTGACAGGGGAACATGGCTACACCTTC. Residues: CASSLTGEHGYTF.